This TCR beta chain was sequenced in a study of chemoradiotherapy in HPV16-positive cancers. Study details: Functional T-cell assays on two HPV16-positive patients' cells defined candidate HPV-specific clones and common TCR motifs. Points from the study as a whole: HPV-responsive T-cell expansion during chemoradiotherapy was linked to improved recurrence-free survival in HPV16-positive patients. During treatment, candidate HPV-specific clones and E7-related motifs expanded in tumor.

On this clone: Its antigen is unidentified.

Germline trimming cut 5 bases from V and 1 base from J; bases unmatched to any gene: 6. The CDR3 covers 16 residues. Germline V CDR1 and CDR2: SEHNR, FQNEAQ (reference sequence). Repertoires were sampled repeatedly during chemoradiotherapy. Sequenced by immunoSEQ multiplex PCR; TCRdb stores in-frame clones only, minus some. The sample has over 7,000 clones; 88% are singletons. The specimen comprised tumor tissue, sampled from a patient who underwent chemoradiotherapy. The TCR sequence derives from a human donor with HPV-associated anogenital cancer. The V and J genes are TRBV7-9 and TRBJ2-3; 10 nucleotides agree with TRBD2. The CDR3 sequence: CASSLTSGARTDTQYF. The CDR3 DNA sequence: TGTGCCAGCAGCCTAACTAGCGGGGCGCGCACAGATACGCAGTATTTT.